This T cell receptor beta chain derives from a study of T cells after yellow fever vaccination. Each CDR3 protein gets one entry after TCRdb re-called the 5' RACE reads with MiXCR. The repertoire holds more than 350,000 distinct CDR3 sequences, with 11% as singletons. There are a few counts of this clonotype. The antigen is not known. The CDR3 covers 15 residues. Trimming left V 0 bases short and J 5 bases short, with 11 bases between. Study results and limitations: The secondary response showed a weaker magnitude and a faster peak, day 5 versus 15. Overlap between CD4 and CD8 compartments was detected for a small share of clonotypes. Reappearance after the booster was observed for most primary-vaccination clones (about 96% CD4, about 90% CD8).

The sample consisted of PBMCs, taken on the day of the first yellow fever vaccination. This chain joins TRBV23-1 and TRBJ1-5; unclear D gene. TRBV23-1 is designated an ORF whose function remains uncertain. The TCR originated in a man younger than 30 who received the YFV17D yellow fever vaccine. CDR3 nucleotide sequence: TGCGCCAGCAGTCAATCGGAGGCAGTTGATCAGCCCCAGCATTTT. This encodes CASSQSEAVDQPQHF.